This T cell receptor beta chain originates from a study of blood T cell repertoires in COVID-19. Germline V CDR1 and CDR2: SEHNR, FQNEAQ (reference sequence). V shed 5 bases and J shed 12 bases, with 13 bases lying between them. CDR3 size: 11 residues. Sequencing used immunoSEQ multiplex PCR; TCRdb keeps in-frame clones, though not all of them. Here the sample spans 200,000 to 300,000 clones, around 89% being singletons. The specimen sequenced was PBMCs or T cells enriched from blood (not recorded which). This sequence joins TRBV7-9 and TRBJ1-1; D is perhaps TRBD1 (5 bases). The TCR originated in a woman aged 25 to 39 who had recovered from COVID-19. In DNA form, the CDR3 reads TGTGCCAGCAGCCCCGGGGGTGAGACTTTCTTT. This encodes CASSPGGETFF.